A selection of T cell receptor beta chains follows, all from one sample in a study of blood T cell repertoires in COVID-19. The repertoire was sequenced with immunoSEQ multiplex PCR; TCRdb's copy has only in-frame clones and lacks some. The sample lists about 250,000 clones, 70% to 90% seen once, with 2.1% in the top ten. The specimen sequenced was peripheral blood. All receptors derive from a woman between 40 and 50 years old who had recovered from COVID-19. The CDR3 runs from the conserved cysteine through the conserved F or W. A D gene is named only where the DNA matches it firmly. Not all rows give a size; the values are once, few, many and, for expanded clones, a class.

NA | NA | TRBJ2-3 | TRBV5-5 | 13 | CASSSPPRPGQYF | TGTGCCAGCAGCAGCCCACCCCGACCGGGGCAGTATTTT
NA | TRBD1 | TRBJ1-5 | TRBV7-2 | 13 | CASSQGQAEPQHF | TGTGCCAGCAGCCAGGGACAGGCTGAGCCCCAGCATTTT
NA | NA | TRBJ1-3 | TRBV4-1 | 14 | CASSQARTGNTIYF | TGCGCCAGCAGCCAAGCCAGGACTGGAAACACCATATATTTT
NA | TRBD1 | TRBJ1-2 | TRBV19 | 15 | CASSKDRIATDGYTF | TGTGCCAGTAGTAAGGACAGGATCGCGACCGATGGCTACACCTTC
NA | TRBD1 | TRBJ1-3 | TRBV18 | 15 | CASSPTTGPGNTIYF | TGTGCCAGCTCACCGACGACAGGGCCTGGAAACACCATATATTTT
NA | TRBD2 | TRBJ2-1 | TRBV9 | 15 | CASSVAPGLEPEQFF | TGTGCCAGCAGCGTAGCACCGGGACTAGAGCCTGAGCAGTTCTTC
NA | TRBD2 | TRBJ2-2 | TRBV11-2 | 17 | CASSLALAGGLTGELFF | TGTGCCAGCAGCTTAGCACTAGCGGGGGGGCTCACCGGGGAGCTGTTTTTT
NA | TRBD1 | TRBJ1-2 | TRBV11-1 | 13 | CASSLDRVEGYTF | TGTGCCAGCAGCCTTGACAGGGTGGAAGGCTACACCTTC
NA | NA | TRBJ2-3 | TRBV9 | 13 | CASSVERSGTQYF | TGTGCCAGCAGCGTAGAAAGAAGCGGTACGCAGTATTTT
NA | TRBD2 | TRBJ2-5 | TRBV7-2 | 15 | CASSRELASQETQYF | TGTGCCAGCAGCCGCGAACTAGCGTCCCAAGAGACCCAGTACTTC
NA | NA | TRBJ2-2 | TRBV10-3 | 14 | CAISDQERTGELFF | TGTGCCATCAGTGACCAGGAACGCACCGGGGAGCTGTTTTTT
NA | TRBD2 | TRBJ2-2 | TRBV11-3 | 15 | CASSFSSGYTGELFF | TGTGCCAGCAGCTTCTCTAGCGGCTACACCGGGGAGCTGTTTTTT
NA | NA | TRBJ2-3 | TRBV19 | 17 | CASSWRGTGEYLDTQYF | TGTGCCAGTAGTTGGCGGGGAACAGGGGAATATTTAGATACGCAGTATTTT
NA | TRBD1 | TRBJ1-5 | TRBV2 | 13 | CASKQGQDQPQHF | TGTGCCAGCAAACAGGGGCAGGATCAGCCCCAGCATTTT
NA | TRBD1 | TRBJ1-5 | TRBV7-8 | 16 | CASSEDRVGSNQPQHF | TGTGCCAGCAGCGAAGACAGGGTGGGAAGCAATCAGCCCCAGCATTTT
once | NA | TRBJ1-2 | TRBV24-1 | 12 | CATSEKGYGYTF | TGTGCCACCAGTGAGAAGGGGTATGGCTACACCTTC
NA | NA | TRBJ2-5 | TRBV5-1 | 13 | CASSLNREGTQYF | TGCGCCAGCAGCTTGAACAGGGAAGGGACCCAGTACTTC
NA | NA | TRBJ2-1 | TRBV29-1 | 11 | CSGGGGNEQFF | TGCAGCGGAGGCGGAGGCAATGAGCAGTTCTTC
NA | NA | TRBJ1-2 | TRBV28 | 14 | CASSFPGQRVGYTF | TGTGCCAGCAGTTTCCCGGGACAAAGGGTGGGCTACACCTTC
NA | NA | TRBJ2-7 | TRBV7-3 | 14 | CASSLSGGSYEQYF | TGTGCCAGCAGCTTAAGCGGCGGATCCTACGAGCAGTACTTC
NA | NA | TRBJ2-7 | TRBV15 | 15 | CATSRDQGGVYEQYF | TGTGCCACCAGCAGAGATCAAGGGGGAGTATACGAGCAGTACTTC
NA | TRBD2 | TRBJ2-3 | TRBV15 | 17 | CATSPSSSGVSTDTQYF | TGTGCCACCAGCCCAAGCAGTAGCGGGGTTAGCACAGATACGCAGTATTTT
few | NA | TRBJ1-1 | TRBV7-3 | 14 | CASSLGALGTEAFF | TGTGCCAGCAGCCTGGGGGCGCTGGGGACTGAAGCTTTCTTT
few | NA | TRBJ2-5 | TRBV29-1 | 11 | CSVASQETQYF | TGCAGCGTTGCCAGCCAAGAGACCCAGTACTTC
NA | NA | TRBJ2-1 | TRBV4-1 | 17 | CASSPRYEGQGGNEQFF | TGCGCCAGCAGCCCCCGCTACGAGGGTCAAGGGGGCAATGAGCAGTTCTTC
NA | TRBD1 | TRBJ2-7 | TRBV2 | 15 | CASSPGTASSYEQYF | TGTGCCAGCAGCCCCGGGACAGCTTCATCCTACGAGCAGTACTTC
NA | NA | TRBJ1-4 | TRBV5-1 | 15 | CASSLEGSTNEKLFF | TGCGCCAGCAGCTTGGAGGGGTCAACTAATGAAAAACTGTTTTTT
NA | NA | TRBJ2-1 | TRBV25-1 | 13 | CASMGAGAHEQFF | TGTGCCAGCATGGGGGCGGGAGCTCATGAGCAGTTCTTC
NA | TRBD1 | TRBJ2-7 | TRBV6-5 | 15 | CASSRDNGQGYEQYF | TGTGCCAGCAGCCGGGACAACGGACAGGGATACGAGCAGTACTTC
NA | TRBD1 | TRBJ1-2 | TRBV30 | 15 | CAWRVTGVSNYGYTF | TGTGCCTGGAGGGTAACAGGGGTATCGAACTATGGCTACACCTTC